The present T cell receptor (beta chain) was sequenced within a study of T cells after yellow fever vaccination. This clonotype was recorded many times. TCRdb re-analysed the 5' RACE reads in MiXCR, keeping a single row per CDR3 protein. This table holds 250,000 to 400,000 distinct CDR3 sequences, around 4.4% found once. CDR3 size: 15 residues. Germline CDR1 reads MNHEY; CDR2 reads SVGAGI. Trimming removed 7 bases from V and 2 bases from J, with 17 bases in between. The chain is built from TRBV6-5 and TRBJ1-2, with a weak D call TRBD1 (6 bases). The sequencing here drew on PBMCs, taken 15 days after the yellow fever booster vaccination. This receptor was taken from a man aged 18 to 29 who received the YFV17D yellow fever vaccine. The CDR3 spells CASTPTTGWNYGYTF. The CDR3 DNA sequence: TGTGCCAGCACCCCAACGACAGGATGGAACTATGGCTACACCTTC.